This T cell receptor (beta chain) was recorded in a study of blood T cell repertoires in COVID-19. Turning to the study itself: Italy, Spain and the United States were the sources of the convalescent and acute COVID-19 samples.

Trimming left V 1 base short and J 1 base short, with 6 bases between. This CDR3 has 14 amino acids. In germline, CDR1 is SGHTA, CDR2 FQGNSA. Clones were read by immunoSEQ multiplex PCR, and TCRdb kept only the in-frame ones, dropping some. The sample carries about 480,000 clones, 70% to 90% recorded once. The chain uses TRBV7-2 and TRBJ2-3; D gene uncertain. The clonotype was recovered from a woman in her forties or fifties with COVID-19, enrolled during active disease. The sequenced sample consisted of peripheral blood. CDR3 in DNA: TGTGCCAGCAGCTTAGACCCGGGCACAGATACGCAGTATTTT. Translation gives CASSLDPGTDTQYF.